This T cell receptor (beta chain) came from a study of cytomegalovirus exposure and HLA in healthy donors. The donors were part of the approximately 130-subject validation cohort, which stood apart from the roughly 670-subject first cohort. Study results and caveats: For cytomegalovirus status, the classifier reportedly gave diagnoses with high specificity and sensitivity. Rarity characterized most TCR sequences, yet some public TCRs appeared in many donors. TCR clusters originating in the first cohort tended to co-occur in the 110 or so validation repertoires, according to a later analysis.

The table came from immunoSEQ multiplex PCR; TCRdb's copy has only in-frame clones and leaves some out. The table includes about 200,000 clones, around 88% detected once. V was cut by 5 bases and J by 3 bases, with 16 bases left in between. The germline gives CDR1 MNHEY, CDR2 SMNVEV (reference sequence). This CDR3 is built from 15 residues. Worth noting for this clone: Its cognate antigen is unknown.

The chain joins TRBV27 to TRBJ2-5; possible D gene TRBD2, 5 bases. This clonotype originated in a woman aged 18 to 35 in good health and CMV-seronegative. Sequencing was done on a sample of PBMCs. The CDR3 sequence is CASSDYRDNEETQYF. The CDR3 bases are TGTGCCAGCAGTGACTACCGAGACAACGAAGAGACCCAGTACTTC.